Detailed here is one T cell receptor beta chain. The antigen remains undetermined. This record belongs to a study of cytomegalovirus exposure and HLA in healthy donors. Whole-study results and caveats: Clonal expansion, a later analysis showed, was greater in HLA-associated TCR beta chains than in equally common others.

60 Vbeta and 13 Jbeta primers were used in PCR. Measured with immunoSEQ multiplex PCR; TCRdb has only the in-frame clones, and not every one. The data contain about 250,000 clones, around 80% of them singletons. Germline loops: CDR1 MNHEY, CDR2 SMNVEV (reference sequence). This CDR3 has 17 residues. With V trimmed by 5 bases and J by 2 bases, 15 bases remained unmatched. V is TRBV27 and J is TRBJ2-7, with 7 nucleotides matching TRBD1. The TCR comes from a boy aged 5 to 17 in good health and CMV-seronegative. The sample was PBMCs. The chain's CDR3 is CASSLTGPGQVPYEQYF. As DNA, the CDR3 is TGTGCCAGCAGTCTTACTGGACCCGGACAGGTTCCCTACGAGCAGTACTTC.